Below are 22 T cell receptor beta chains sequenced from a single sample in a study of cytomegalovirus exposure and HLA in healthy donors. 60 Vbeta and 13 Jbeta primers were used in PCR. TCRdb keeps only in-frame clones here, not all; method: immunoSEQ multiplex PCR. The table shows 160,000 or so clones, with roughly 80% occurring only once. The sequencing input was PBMCs. These receptors came from a male donor in good health and CMV-seropositive.

The J gene is TRBJ1-1, the V gene TRBV7-6, with D possibly TRBD1 on 5 matching bases. The CDR3 extends over 13 amino acids. The germline V gene encodes CDR1 SGHVS and CDR2 FNYEAQ. V lost 5 bases and J 3 bases, leaving 10 bases between the germline ends. DNA of the CDR3: TGTGCCAGCAGCCCATCGGGGGACACTGAAGCTTTCTTT. Translation: CASSPSGDTEAFF.

The chain uses TRBV4-1 and TRBJ2-5, with TRBD2 identical over 9 bases. The ends lost 0 bases at V and 1 base at J; junction bases unmatched: 6. The CDR3 sequence is 17 residues long. Germline CDR1 and CDR2: MGHRA and YSYEKL. The DNA of the CDR3 is TGCGCCAGCAGCCAAGATCCCCTTAGCGGGAGCCAAGAGACCCAGTACTTC. Its protein is CASSQDPLSGSQETQYF.

This clone was counted a single time. The chain recombines TRBV4-3 with TRBJ1-1; D is uncertain. Per germline, CDR1 LGHNA and CDR2 YSLEER. The V gene lost 3 bases and the J gene lost 11 bases, with 13 bases spanning the gap. The CDR3 has 12 residues. The CDR3 nucleotides read TGCGCCAGCAGCCAGGAGGAGGGTTTCGCTTTCTTT. It codes for CASSQEEGFAFF.

V usage is TRBV30 and J usage is TRBJ1-1; tentatively, D is TRBD1 (5 bases). The length of the CDR3 is 13 residues. Trimming pared 1 base from V and 3 bases from J, leaving 9 bases between. CDR1 GTSNPN and CDR2 SVGIG come from the germline V gene (reference sequence). CDR3 protein: CAWSGRGDTEAFF. Here the CDR3 DNA reads TGTGCCTGGAGTGGACGGGGGGACACTGAAGCTTTCTTT. The variable domain in full, completed from reference TRBV30 and TRBJ1-1, reads SQTIHQWPATLVQPVGSPLSLECTVEGTSNPNLYWYRQAAGRGLQLLFYSVGIGQISSEVPQNLSASRPQDRQFILSSKKLLLSDSGFYLCAWSGRGDTEAFFGQGTRLTVV.

The J gene is TRBJ1-1, the V gene TRBV6-5; D is possibly TRBD1 (6 bases). Deletions cut 0 bases from V and 4 bases from J, with 12 bases between. The CDR3 is 15 residues long. CDR1 MNHEY and CDR2 SVGAGI come from the germline V gene. The CDR3 DNA reads TGTGCCAGCAGTTACTCGGGCAGGGGCGGCACTGAAGCTTTCTTT. It specifies CASSYSGRGGTEAFF.

On this clone itself: Relative to the germline gene, one junction end is altered; a read error may explain this. The chain combines TRBV29-1 with TRBJ2-6; 7 nucleotides align to TRBD1. Germline lookup yields CDR1 SQVTM and CDR2 ANQGSEA. There are 15 residues in the CDR3. The CDR3 here is CSVAKGGTGANGLTF. For the CDR3, the DNA is TGCAGCGTTGCTAAAGGGGGCACTGGGGCCAACGGCCTGACTTTC.

V is TRBV9 and J is TRBJ2-3, with D possibly TRBD1 on 6 matching bases. The CDR3 has 17 residues. From germline, CDR1 is SGDLS and CDR2 YYNGEE. The V end was cut by 4 bases, the J end by 0 bases, with 18 bases between. The CDR3 is CASSPLSGTLSTDTQYF. As DNA, the CDR3 is TGTGCCAGCAGCCCACTTTCTGGGACACTAAGCACAGATACGCAGTATTTT.

V gene TRBV28 combines with J gene TRBJ1-1; D ambiguous. There are 14 residues in the CDR3. V dropped 3 bases and J dropped 3 bases, with 11 bases sitting between them. Looked up from germline, CDR1 is MDHEN and CDR2 is SYDVKM. This CDR3 is CASSFGVSHTEAFF. The CDR3 DNA is TGTGCCAGCAGTTTCGGGGTTTCGCACACTGAAGCTTTCTTT.

CDR3 sequence (DNA): TGTGCCAGCAGCGTAGAACTAGCGGGGGCCTCCAGCTCCTACGAGCAGTACTTC. It encodes CASSVELAGASSSYEQYF. The J gene is TRBJ2-7, the V gene TRBV9, with TRBD2 matching 11 bases. Germline-derived CDR1 and CDR2 are SGDLS and YYNGEE. V was pared by 0 bases and J by 0 bases, with 8 bases of the junction left unmatched. CDR3 length equals 18 residues.

CDR3 DNA sequence: TGTGCCTGGAGCGCGACAGGGGTGACCGAGCAGTACTTC. It yields the protein CAWSATGVTEQYF. V gene TRBV30 combines with J gene TRBJ2-7; 8 bases line up with TRBD1. J was trimmed by 6 bases and V by 3 bases; bases with no gene match: 7. This CDR3 comprises 13 residues. CDR1 is GTSNPN, CDR2 SVGIG, per germline (reference sequence).

The V call is TRBV4-3, the J call TRBJ1-3; tentatively, D is TRBD1 (6 bases). Germline V gene data show CDR1 as LGHNA and CDR2 as YSLEER. This CDR3 has 18 residues. The germline V and J ends were trimmed by 0 bases and 2 bases, with 17 bases remaining between them. CDR3 sequence (DNA): TGCGCCAGCAGCCAAGATCCAGGGGTGGGGGGGGCTGGAAACACCATATATTTT. Encoded protein: CASSQDPGVGGAGNTIYF.

V is TRBV7-2 and J is TRBJ2-2; a possible D gene is TRBD1 (6 bases). CDR1 SGHTA and CDR2 FQGNSA come from the germline V gene. V was trimmed by 2 bases and J by 2 bases, leaving 12 bases between them. The CDR3 sequence is 16 residues long. CDR3 nucleotide sequence: TGTGCCAGCAGCTTAAACAGGGTGACCAACACCGGGGAGCTGTTTTTT. Translation gives CASSLNRVTNTGELFF.

The J gene is TRBJ1-3, the V gene TRBV5-1, with D perhaps matching TRBD1 (5 bases). This CDR3 spans 16 amino acids. Trimming removed 2 bases from V and 0 bases from J, with 12 bases in between. Germline V gene sequence: CDR1 SGHRS, CDR2 YFSETQ. CDR3: CASSFQGANSGNTIYF. CDR3 in DNA: TGCGCCAGCAGCTTCCAGGGCGCGAACTCTGGAAACACCATATATTTT.

This chain joins TRBV9 and TRBJ2-1; possibly TRBD1 for D (6 bases). The germline V gene has CDR1 SGDLS and CDR2 YYNGEE. The CDR3 spans 15 residues. Trimming pared 0 bases from V and 4 bases from J, leaving 11 bases between. DNA for the CDR3: TGTGCCAGCAGCGTAGGCACAGGGAAATACAATGAGCAGTTCTTC. Its protein is CASSVGTGKYNEQFF. Full variable domain (remainder filled in from reference TRBV9 and TRBJ2-1): DSGVTQTPKHLITATGQRVTLRCSPRSGDLSVYWYQQSLDQGLQFLIQYYNGEERAKGNILERFSAQQFPDLHSELNLSSLELGDSALYFCASSVGTGKYNEQFFGPGTRLTVL.

The genes are TRBV25-1 and TRBJ2-7; 7 bases map to TRBD1. This CDR3 has 17 residues. With V trimmed by 6 bases and J by 1 base, 15 bases remained unmatched. Germline V gives CDR1 MGHDK, CDR2 SYGVNS. The CDR3 DNA reads as TGTGCCAGCAGCTCACTAGGGGGCGCGACGTCTTCCTACGAGCAGTACTTC. Translated, it gives CASSSLGGATSSYEQYF.

The chain carries TRBV2 and TRBJ1-4; D is undetermined. This CDR3 is built from 17 residues. CDR1 SNHLY and CDR2 FYNNEI come from the germline V gene. V was clipped by 2 bases and J by 2 bases, with 15 bases between them. The CDR3 coding sequence is TGTGCCAGCAGTGAATTCTTCGGGAAAGGGACTAATGAAAAACTGTTTTTT. Translation gives CASSEFFGKGTNEKLFF.

V gene TRBV5-1 combines with J gene TRBJ2-5; D is unclear. TRBJ2-7 matches the DNA end more closely, so the J call is doubtful. The CDR3 runs to 13 residues. Germline V gives CDR1 SGHRS, CDR2 YFSETQ. The chain's CDR3 is CASSLAPGYEQYF. CDR3 DNA sequence: TGCGCCAGCAGCTTGGCCCCAGGTTACGAGCAGTACTTC.

Details on this clone: The junction differs from germline at one of its ends, possibly a read error. The chain has TRBV11-2 and TRBJ2-6, with 12 positions matching TRBD1. This CDR3 spans 18 amino acids. Germline V gene data show CDR1 as SGHAT and CDR2 as FQNNGV. The CDR3 reads CASSPRDRGPAGANGLTF. CDR3 in DNA: TGTGCCAGCAGCCCGAGGGACAGGGGGCCTGCTGGGGCCAACGGCCTGACTTTC. Using reference TRBV11-2 and TRBJ2-6 for the parts outside the CDR3, the full variable domain is EAGVAQSPRYKIIEKRQSVAFWCNPISGHATLYWYQQILGQGPKLLIQFQNNGVVDDSQLPKDRFSAERLKGVDSTLKIQPAKLEDSAVYLCASSPRDRGPAGANGLTFGAGSRLTVL.

The rearrangement uses TRBV28 and TRBJ2-4; D gene ambiguous. V lost 6 bases, J lost 8 bases, and 8 bases lay in between. Germline CDR1 MDHEN, CDR2 SYDVKM. This CDR3 has 11 amino acids. The DNA for the CDR3 is TGTGCCAGCAGCCGATCGGACATTCAGTACTTC. Translated: CASSRSDIQYF.

The gene calls are TRBV7-8 and TRBJ2-1; possibly TRBD2 for D (6 bases). Germline CDR1 is SGHVS and CDR2 is FQNEAQ. V lost 1 base and J 7 bases, leaving 14 bases between the germline ends. The CDR3 extends over 15 amino acids. Here the CDR3 reads CASSLGSGPGNEQFF. The CDR3 DNA reads TGTGCCAGCAGCTTAGGTAGCGGTCCGGGTAATGAGCAGTTCTTC.

The V call is TRBV19, the J call TRBJ2-1, with 11 bases matching TRBD2. The V and J ends lost 6 bases and 6 bases, in that order; junction bases with no gene match: 13. This CDR3 contains 17 residues. Germline CDR1 reads LNHDA; CDR2 reads SQIVND (reference sequence). CDR3 in amino acids: CASSIFPTSGVSNEQFF. The CDR3 DNA is TGTGCCAGTAGCATTTTTCCGACTAGCGGGGTATCCAATGAGCAGTTCTTC.

The gene calls are TRBV28 and TRBJ2-1; 8 bases match TRBD1. Germline CDR1 MDHEN, CDR2 SYDVKM. The CDR3 is 15 amino acids. Unmatched junction bases numbered 7, after V lost 6 bases and J lost 3 bases. The chain's CDR3 is CASRMVGQGYNEQFF. The CDR3 DNA reads as TGTGCCAGCAGGATGGTCGGACAGGGCTACAATGAGCAGTTCTTC.